One and the same sample provided the 9 T cell receptor beta chains below, sequenced in a study of OX40 agonist ivuxolimab in advanced cancers. Generated by immunoSEQ multiplex PCR, the TCRdb table keeps only in-frame clones and is missing some. The sample includes 75,000 to 90,000 clones, roughly 89% of them seen just once. This specimen was CD4+ or CD8+ T cells sorted from blood, taken in a trial of the OX40 agonist ivuxolimab. The receptors derive from an adult with an advanced solid tumor such as melanoma, head and neck, liver or kidney cancer.

The V gene is TRBV15, the J gene TRBJ2-3; TRBD1 might be the D (6 bases). Germline-derived CDR1 and CDR2 are LNHNV and YYDKDF (reference sequence). V dropped 5 bases and J dropped 8 bases, with 11 bases sitting between them. The CDR3 has 12 amino acids. The CDR3 region is CATSQGRPTQYF. The DNA of the CDR3 is TGTGCCACCAGCCAGGGGAGACCTACGCAGTATTTT.

This chain uses TRBV7-9 with TRBJ2-5, with D tentatively TRBD1 or TRBD2 (5 bases each). V was pared by 8 bases and J by 5 bases, with 15 bases between. CDR1 is SEHNR and CDR2 is FQNEAQ in the germline V gene (reference sequence). This CDR3 comprises 13 residues. CDR3 sequence: CASYAPREETQYF. The CDR3 nucleotides read TGTGCCAGCTATGCGCCCAGGGAGGAGACCCAGTACTTC. Supplemented by reference TRBV7-9 and TRBJ2-5, the full variable domain reads DTGVSQNPRHKITKRGQNVTFRCDPISEHNRLYWYRQTLGQGPEFLTYFQNEAQLEKSRLLSDRFSAERPKGSFSTLEIQRTEQGDSAMYLCASYAPREETQYFGPGTRLLVL.

The chain joins TRBV28 to TRBJ1-5; D gene ambiguous. The CDR3 runs to 16 residues. Trimming shortened V by 4 bases and J by 0 bases, and 13 bases separated the two germline ends. Per the germline V gene, CDR1 is MDHEN and CDR2 is SYDVKM. The CDR3 sequence: CASSYPSPYSNQPQHF. Here the CDR3 DNA reads TGTGCCAGCAGTTACCCCTCCCCGTATAGCAATCAGCCCCAGCATTTT.

V gene TRBV5-6 combines with J gene TRBJ1-1; D ambiguous. The CDR3 spans 14 residues. Germline V gene lookup returns CDR1 SGHDT and CDR2 YYEEEE. V lost 0 bases to trimming and J lost 4 bases, with 10 bases between them. The chain's CDR3 is CASSLGWGFTEAFF. The CDR3 DNA sequence: TGTGCCAGCAGCTTGGGGTGGGGTTTCACTGAAGCTTTCTTT.

The rearrangement joins TRBV28 to TRBJ1-5; 7 nucleotides line up with TRBD1. The CDR3 is 14 residues long. V shed 3 bases, J shed 5 bases, and the junction held 4 bases outside the gene matches. Looked up from germline, CDR1 is MDHEN and CDR2 is SYDVKM. CDR3 coding DNA: TGTGCCAGCAGTTTCTGGCAGGGGGATCAGCCCCAGCATTTT. This gives the protein CASSFWQGDQPQHF.

This clone has only one observation. The genes are TRBV7-9 and TRBJ2-5; 9 bases fit TRBD1. The trim removed 4 bases at V and 3 bases at J, leaving 6 bases unmatched. Germline V lookup: CDR1 SEHNR, CDR2 FQNEAQ (reference sequence). There are 15 residues in the CDR3. The CDR3 loop is CASSSWTGEEETQYF. CDR3 in DNA: TGTGCCAGCAGCTCCTGGACAGGGGAGGAAGAGACCCAGTACTTC.

The chain recombines TRBV30 with TRBJ1-4; possibly TRBD1 for D (6 bases). CDR3 length equals 13 residues. CDR1 GTSNPN and CDR2 SVGIG come from the germline V gene (reference sequence). V shed 1 base and J shed 8 bases, with 11 bases lying between them. The CDR3 sequence: CAWSGTGKEKLFF. CDR3 DNA sequence: TGTGCCTGGAGTGGTACAGGGAAAGAAAAACTGTTTTTT.

The chain joins TRBV15 to TRBJ2-1, with 7 bases fitting TRBD1. Germline V gives CDR1 LNHNV, CDR2 YYDKDF (reference sequence). CDR3 length: 13 amino acids. V lost 5 bases to trimming and J lost 8 bases; unmatched junction nucleotides: 6. This CDR3 is CATSALTGDEQFF. As DNA, the CDR3 is TGTGCCACCAGCGCCCTTACAGGGGATGAGCAGTTCTTC.

The chain joins TRBV28 to TRBJ1-2; D possibly corresponds to TRBD1 (6 bases). This CDR3 is 15 amino acids long. Trimming cost V 5 bases and J 4 bases, with 17 bases left between them. CDR1 and CDR2 (germline): MDHEN, SYDVKM. The CDR3 sequence is CASSPPGARAYGYTF. The CDR3 DNA is TGTGCCAGCAGTCCCCCAGGGGCTCGGGCCTATGGCTACACCTTC.